This T cell receptor (beta chain) derives from a study of human T cells and chemical hapten exposure. Study-wide context: TCR yields per sample varied mostly from small pooled library volume differences.

From the RACE reads, TCRdb called clonotypes with MiXCR, one entry per CDR3 protein. The sample carries 150,000 to 200,000 distinct CDR3 sequences, approximately 20% recorded once. Germline V gene lookup returns CDR1 DFQATT and CDR2 SNEGSKA (reference sequence). This CDR3 has 14 amino acids. With 3 bases clipped from V and 5 bases from J, the junction kept 8 bases outside the gene matches. The time point denotes: patch test 1, 2 weeks after DPC sensitization. The treatment denotes: therapeutic diphenylcyclopropenone sensitization with weekly scalp DPC. This clonotype was found a few times. Specimen: whole blood, collected in connection with sensitization to the hapten diphenylcyclopropenone (DPC). This sequence originates from a woman in her forties or fifties with alopecia areata. Some clones in this sample may be carry-over from other donors' samples. This chain joins TRBV20-1 and TRBJ2-5, with 8 bases aligning to TRBD1. This CDR3 is CSASKTGEKETQYF. As DNA, the CDR3 is TGCAGTGCTAGCAAGACAGGGGAAAAGGAGACCCAGTACTTC.